The 10 T cell receptor beta chains in this list originate from one sample, sequenced in a study of T cell repertoires in cytomegalovirus infection. These TCRs' antigens remain unknown. TCRdb re-analysed the reads in MiXCR, keeping a single row per CDR3 protein. The table has more than 20,000 distinct CDR3 sequences, under 25% seen once. The sample was CD8+ T cells from cultured PBMCs, taken from culture after CMV antigen stimulation. The source of these receptors is a human donor in good health (CMV status not recorded). Some clones in this sample may be carry-over from other donors' samples.

This clonotype turned up a few times. Compared with germline, one end of the junction differs, possibly owing to a read error. CDR3 bases: TGTGCCAGCAGTTTTATGTCCTCTGACCTTCTGAGCTTC. Its translation is CASSFMSSDLLSF. V usage is TRBV12-3 or TRBV12-4 and J usage is TRBJ2-4; D remains unclear. The length of the CDR3 is 13 residues.

The chain is built from TRBV5-4 and TRBJ2-1; TRBD1 agrees at 7 bases. V shed 0 bases, J shed 4 bases, and the junction held 10 bases outside the gene matches. Germline assignment: CDR1 SGHNT and CDR2 YYREEE (reference sequence). The CDR3 has 17 amino acids. CDR3 sequence (DNA): TGTGCCAGCAGCTTGGCTCCGGGACAGACAATATACAATGAGCAGTTCTTC. Translated, it gives CASSLAPGQTIYNEQFF.

In this sample, this clonotype turned up many times. The chain recombines TRBV7-3 with TRBJ1-1; 8 nucleotides line up with TRBD1. In germline, CDR1 is SGHTA, CDR2 FQGTGA. V shed 5 bases, J shed 1 base, and the junction held 3 bases outside the gene matches. This CDR3 has 14 amino acids. The CDR3 DNA reads as TGTGCCAGCAGCCCCGGACAGGGGAACACTGAAGCTTTCTTT. It yields the protein CASSPGQGNTEAFF.

This clonotype was counted a few times. The chain recombines TRBV28 with TRBJ1-1, with a weak D call TRBD1 (5 bases). The V gene lost 7 bases and the J gene lost 1 base, with 13 bases spanning the gap. Germline V gene data show CDR1 as MDHEN and CDR2 as SYDVKM. The CDR3 consists of 14 residues. CDR3 sequence (DNA): TGTGCCAGCACTGACGCCGGGGGGAACACTGAAGCTTTCTTT. This codes for CASTDAGGNTEAFF. The full variable domain, its missing parts supplied by reference TRBV28 and TRBJ1-1, is DVKVTQSSRYLVKRTGEKVFLECVQDMDHENMFWYRQDPGLGLRLIYFSYDVKMKEKGDIPEGYSVSREKKERFSLILESASTNQTSMYLCASTDAGGNTEAFFGQGTRLTVV.

This clonotype was picked up many times. The chain recombines TRBV12-5 with TRBJ1-6; a weak D match, TRBD1 (6 bases). The CDR3 has 14 amino acids. V lost 6 bases and J 7 bases, leaving 13 bases between the germline ends. Germline CDR1 LGHNT, CDR2 FRNRAP. The CDR3 coding sequence is TGTGCTAGTGGGGAGACAGGCTACAATTCACCCCTCCACTTT. Amino acids: CASGETGYNSPLHF.

This chain joins TRBV2 and TRBJ2-3; 7 bases map to TRBD1. CDR3 size: 19 residues. CDR1 is SNHLY, CDR2 FYNNEI, per germline. V lost 4 bases to trimming and J lost 2 bases; unmatched junction nucleotides: 18. The CDR3 loop is CASSVPKGPTGLDTDTQYF. The CDR3 coding sequence is TGTGCCAGCAGTGTCCCAAAGGGTCCGACAGGGTTGGACACAGATACGCAGTATTTT.

The gene calls are TRBV11-2 and TRBJ1-1, with D possibly matching TRBD1 (6 bases). Trimming stripped 1 base from V and 1 base from J, with 7 bases between. This CDR3 spans 14 amino acids. Germline V lookup: CDR1 SGHAT, CDR2 FQNNGV. The CDR3 reads CASSLARGNTEAFF. The CDR3 nucleotides are TGTGCCAGCAGCTTAGCCAGGGGGAACACTGAAGCTTTCTTT.

This clonotype was observed a few times. V is TRBV4-3 and J is TRBJ1-2; 9 bases agree with TRBD1. J lost 0 bases, V lost 3 bases, and 5 bases had no gene match. Germline CDR1 is LGHNA and CDR2 is YSLEER. The CDR3 has 16 amino acids. For the CDR3, the DNA is TGCGCCAGCAGCCACCTACAGGGGGCCCCTAACTATGGCTACACCTTC. It specifies CASSHLQGAPNYGYTF.

The V and J genes are TRBV4-1 and TRBJ2-1; D unclear. The CDR3 sequence is 13 residues long. Germline values: CDR1 MGHRA, CDR2 YSYEKL. Trimming took 1 base from V and 8 from J, leaving 9 bases between them. In DNA form, the CDR3 reads TGCGCCAGCAGCCAAGGTCTAGTGGATGAGCAGTTCTTC. It specifies CASSQGLVDEQFF.

The chain joins TRBV15 to TRBJ2-3, with D unclear. Trimming stripped 0 bases from V and 1 base from J, with 8 bases between. The CDR3 has 15 residues. Germline CDR1 LNHNV, CDR2 YYDKDF (reference sequence). The CDR3 loop reads CATSRDPTGTDTQYF. CDR3 bases: TGTGCCACCAGCAGAGATCCCACCGGCACAGATACGCAGTATTTT.